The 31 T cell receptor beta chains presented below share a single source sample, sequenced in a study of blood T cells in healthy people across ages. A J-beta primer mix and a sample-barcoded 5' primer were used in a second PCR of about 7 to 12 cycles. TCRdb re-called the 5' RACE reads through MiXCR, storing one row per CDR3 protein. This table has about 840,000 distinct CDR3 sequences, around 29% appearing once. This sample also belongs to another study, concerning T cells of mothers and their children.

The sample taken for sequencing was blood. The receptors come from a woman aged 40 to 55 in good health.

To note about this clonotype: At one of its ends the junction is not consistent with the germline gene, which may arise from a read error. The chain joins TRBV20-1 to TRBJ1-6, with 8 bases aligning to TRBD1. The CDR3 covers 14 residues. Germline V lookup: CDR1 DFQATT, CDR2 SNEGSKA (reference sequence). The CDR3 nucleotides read TGCAGTGCTAGTGGACAGGGTTGGAATTCACCCCCCCACTTT. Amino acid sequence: CSASGQGWNSPPHF.

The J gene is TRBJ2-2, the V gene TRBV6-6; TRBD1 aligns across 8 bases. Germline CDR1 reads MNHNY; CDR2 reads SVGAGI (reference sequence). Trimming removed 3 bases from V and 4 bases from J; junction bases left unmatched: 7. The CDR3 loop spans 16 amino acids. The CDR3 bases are TGTGCCAGCAGTTATCTACAGGGGGTCGGCACCGGGGAGCTGTTTTTT. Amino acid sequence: CASSYLQGVGTGELFF.

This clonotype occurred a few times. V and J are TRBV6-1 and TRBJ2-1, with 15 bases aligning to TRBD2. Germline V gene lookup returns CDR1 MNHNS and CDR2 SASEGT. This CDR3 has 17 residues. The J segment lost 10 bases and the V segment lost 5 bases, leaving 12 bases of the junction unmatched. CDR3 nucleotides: TGTGCCAGCAGTCTTGATGGACCCGGGACTAGCGGGGGGGAGCAGTTCTTC. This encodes CASSLDGPGTSGGEQFF.

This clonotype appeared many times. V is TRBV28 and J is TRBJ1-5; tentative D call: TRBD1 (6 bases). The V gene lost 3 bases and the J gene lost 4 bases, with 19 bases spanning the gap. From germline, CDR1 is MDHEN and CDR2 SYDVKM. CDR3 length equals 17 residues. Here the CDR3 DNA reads TGTGCCAGCAGTTTCCCGGCCGGGGGGGCGCCTAATCAGCCCCAGCATTTT. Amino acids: CASSFPAGGAPNQPQHF.

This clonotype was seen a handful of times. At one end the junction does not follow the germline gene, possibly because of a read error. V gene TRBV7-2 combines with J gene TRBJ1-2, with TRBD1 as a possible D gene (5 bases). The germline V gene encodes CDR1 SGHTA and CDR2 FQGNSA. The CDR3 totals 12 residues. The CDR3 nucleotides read TGTGCCAGCAGCTCCAGGGCTTGGGGCTGCACCTTC. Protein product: CASSSRAWGCTF.

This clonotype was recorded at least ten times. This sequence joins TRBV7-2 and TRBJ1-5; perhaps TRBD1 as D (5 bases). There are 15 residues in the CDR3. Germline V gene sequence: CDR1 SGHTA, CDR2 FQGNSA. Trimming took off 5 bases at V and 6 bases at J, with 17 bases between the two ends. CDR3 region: CASSPTGVNGQPQHF. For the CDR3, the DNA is TGTGCCAGCAGCCCGACGGGGGTAAACGGTCAGCCCCAGCATTTT.

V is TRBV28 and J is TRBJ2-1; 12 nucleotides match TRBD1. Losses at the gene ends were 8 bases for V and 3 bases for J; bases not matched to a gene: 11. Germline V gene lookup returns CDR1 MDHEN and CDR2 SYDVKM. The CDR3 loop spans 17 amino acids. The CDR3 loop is CASRPGTGGIDYNEQFF. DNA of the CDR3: TGTGCCAGCCGTCCCGGGACAGGGGGCATTGACTACAATGAGCAGTTCTTC. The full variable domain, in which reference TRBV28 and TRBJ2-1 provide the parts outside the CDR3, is DVKVTQSSRYLVKRTGEKVFLECVQDMDHENMFWYRQDPGLGLRLIYFSYDVKMKEKGDIPEGYSVSREKKERFSLILESASTNQTSMYLCASRPGTGGIDYNEQFFGPGTRLTVL.

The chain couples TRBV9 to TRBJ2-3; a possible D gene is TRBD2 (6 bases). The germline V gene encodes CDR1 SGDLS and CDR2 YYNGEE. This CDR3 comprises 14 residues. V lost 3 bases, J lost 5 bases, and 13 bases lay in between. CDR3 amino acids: CASSGEGTGDTQYF. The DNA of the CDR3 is TGTGCCAGCAGCGGAGAAGGGACTGGAGATACGCAGTATTTT.

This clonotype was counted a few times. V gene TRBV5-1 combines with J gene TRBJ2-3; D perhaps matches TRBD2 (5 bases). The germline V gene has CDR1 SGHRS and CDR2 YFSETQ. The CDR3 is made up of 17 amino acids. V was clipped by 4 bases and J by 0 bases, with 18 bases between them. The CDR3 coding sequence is TGCGCCAGCAGCCTGGACGGGGTCCCCTCTAGCACAGATACGCAGTATTTT. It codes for CASSLDGVPSSTDTQYF. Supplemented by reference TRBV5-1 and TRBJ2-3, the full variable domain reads KAGVTQTPRYLIKTRGQQVTLSCSPISGHRSVSWYQQTPGQGLQFLFEYFSETQRNKGNFPGRFSGRQFSNSRSEMNVSTLELGDSALYLCASSLDGVPSSTDTQYFGPGTRLTVL.

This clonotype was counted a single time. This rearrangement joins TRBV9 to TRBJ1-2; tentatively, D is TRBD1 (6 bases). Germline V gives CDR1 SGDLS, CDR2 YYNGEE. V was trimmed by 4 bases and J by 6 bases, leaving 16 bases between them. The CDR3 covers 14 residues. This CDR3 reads CASSPRGGNDGYTF. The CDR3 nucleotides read TGTGCCAGCAGCCCGAGGGGGGGTAATGATGGCTACACCTTC.

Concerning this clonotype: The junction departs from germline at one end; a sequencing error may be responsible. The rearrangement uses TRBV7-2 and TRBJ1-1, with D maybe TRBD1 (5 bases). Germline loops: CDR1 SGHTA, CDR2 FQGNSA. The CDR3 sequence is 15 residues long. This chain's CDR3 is CAGSGAGISNTEAFF. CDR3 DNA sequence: TGTGCCGGCAGCGGGGCAGGGATCAGTAACACTGAAGCTTTCTTT. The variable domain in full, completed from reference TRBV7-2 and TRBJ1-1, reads GAGVSQSPSNKVTEKGKDVELRCDPISGHTALYWYRQSLGQGLEFLIYFQGNSAPDKSGLPSDRFSAERTGGSVSTLTIQRTQQEDSAVYLCAGSGAGISNTEAFFGQGTRLTVV.

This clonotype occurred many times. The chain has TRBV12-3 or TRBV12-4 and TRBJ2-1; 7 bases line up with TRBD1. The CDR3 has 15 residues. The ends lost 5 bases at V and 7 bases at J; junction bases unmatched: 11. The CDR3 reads CASSPPAGGRNEQFF. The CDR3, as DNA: TGTGCCAGCAGTCCCCCCGCAGGGGGTAGGAATGAGCAGTTCTTC.

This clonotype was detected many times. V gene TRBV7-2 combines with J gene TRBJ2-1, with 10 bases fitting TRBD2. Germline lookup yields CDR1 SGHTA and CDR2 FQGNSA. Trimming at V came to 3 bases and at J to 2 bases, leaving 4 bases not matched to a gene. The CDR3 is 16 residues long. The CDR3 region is CASSFLAGATYNEQFF. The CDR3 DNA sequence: TGTGCCAGCAGCTTCCTAGCGGGGGCCACCTACAATGAGCAGTTCTTC. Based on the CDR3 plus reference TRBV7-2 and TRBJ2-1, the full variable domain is GAGVSQSPSNKVTEKGKDVELRCDPISGHTALYWYRQSLGQGLEFLIYFQGNSAPDKSGLPSDRFSAERTGGSVSTLTIQRTQQEDSAVYLCASSFLAGATYNEQFFGPGTRLTVL.

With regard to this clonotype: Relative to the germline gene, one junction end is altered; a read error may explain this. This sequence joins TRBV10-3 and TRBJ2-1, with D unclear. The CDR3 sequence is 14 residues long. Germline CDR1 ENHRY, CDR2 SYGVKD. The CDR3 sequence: CAISESTNYSEQFF. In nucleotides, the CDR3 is TGTGCCATCAGTGAGTCGACCAATTACAGTGAGCAGTTCTTC.

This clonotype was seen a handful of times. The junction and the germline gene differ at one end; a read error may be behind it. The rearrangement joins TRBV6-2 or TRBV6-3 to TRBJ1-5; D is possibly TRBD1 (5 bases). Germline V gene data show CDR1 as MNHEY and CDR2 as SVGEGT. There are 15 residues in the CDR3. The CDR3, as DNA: TGTGCCAGCAGGCGCCCGGGGACGGGGAATCAGCCTCAGCATTTT. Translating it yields CASRRPGTGNQPQHF.

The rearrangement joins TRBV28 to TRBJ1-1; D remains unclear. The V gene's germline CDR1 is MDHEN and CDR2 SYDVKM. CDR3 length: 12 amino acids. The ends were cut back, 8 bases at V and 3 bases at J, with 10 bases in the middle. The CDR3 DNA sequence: TGTGCCAGCGACCGCTCGTACACTGAAGCTTTCTTT. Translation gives CASDRSYTEAFF.

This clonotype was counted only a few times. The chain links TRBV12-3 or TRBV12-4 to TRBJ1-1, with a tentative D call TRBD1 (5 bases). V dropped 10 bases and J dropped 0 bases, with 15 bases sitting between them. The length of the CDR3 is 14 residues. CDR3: CATRTGPLNTEAFF. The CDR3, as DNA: TGTGCCACCCGAACGGGGCCCTTGAACACTGAAGCTTTCTTT.

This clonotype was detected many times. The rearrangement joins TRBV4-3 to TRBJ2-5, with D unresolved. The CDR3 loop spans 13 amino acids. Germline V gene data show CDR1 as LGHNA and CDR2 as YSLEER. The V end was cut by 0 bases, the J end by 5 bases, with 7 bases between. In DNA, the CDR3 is TGCGCCAGCAGCCAAGATGGGCTTGAGACCCAGTACTTC. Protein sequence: CASSQDGLETQYF.

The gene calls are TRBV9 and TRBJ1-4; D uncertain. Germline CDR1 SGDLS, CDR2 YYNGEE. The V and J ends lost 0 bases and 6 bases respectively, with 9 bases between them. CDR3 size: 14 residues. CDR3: CASSVGSGDEKLFF. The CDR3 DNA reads TGTGCCAGCAGCGTAGGAAGCGGAGATGAAAAACTGTTTTTT.

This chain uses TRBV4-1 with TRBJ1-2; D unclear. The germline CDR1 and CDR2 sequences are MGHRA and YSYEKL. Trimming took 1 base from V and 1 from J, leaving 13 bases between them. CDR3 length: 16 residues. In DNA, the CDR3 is TGCGCCAGCAGCCAAGGAGCCGGGTTCAGTAACTATGGCTACACCTTC. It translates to CASSQGAGFSNYGYTF.

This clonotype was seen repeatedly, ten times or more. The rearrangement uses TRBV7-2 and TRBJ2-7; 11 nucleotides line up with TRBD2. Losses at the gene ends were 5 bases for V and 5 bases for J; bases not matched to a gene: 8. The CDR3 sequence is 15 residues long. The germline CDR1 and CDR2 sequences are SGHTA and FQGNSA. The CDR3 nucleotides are TGTGCCAGCAGCGCAGTAGCGGGGGGGCCAAACGAGCAGTACTTC. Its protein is CASSAVAGGPNEQYF.

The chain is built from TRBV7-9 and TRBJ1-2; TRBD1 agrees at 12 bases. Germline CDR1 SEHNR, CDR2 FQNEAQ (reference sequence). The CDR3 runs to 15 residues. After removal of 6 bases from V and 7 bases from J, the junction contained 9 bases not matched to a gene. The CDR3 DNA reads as TGTGCCAGCAGTCTAATTGGGACAGGGGGCCTTGGCTACACCTTC. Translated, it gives CASSLIGTGGLGYTF.

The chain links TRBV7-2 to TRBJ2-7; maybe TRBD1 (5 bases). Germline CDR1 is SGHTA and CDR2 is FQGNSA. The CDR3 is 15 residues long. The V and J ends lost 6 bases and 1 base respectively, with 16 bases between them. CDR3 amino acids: CASRRDQGGSYEQYF. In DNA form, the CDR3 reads TGTGCCAGCAGAAGAGATCAGGGTGGTTCCTACGAGCAGTACTTC.

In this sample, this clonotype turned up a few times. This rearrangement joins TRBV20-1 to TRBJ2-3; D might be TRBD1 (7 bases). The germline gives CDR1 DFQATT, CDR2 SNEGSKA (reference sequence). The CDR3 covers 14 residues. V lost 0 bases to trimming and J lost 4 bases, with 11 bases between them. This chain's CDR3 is CSAREARGADTQYF. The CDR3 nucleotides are TGCAGTGCTAGAGAGGCCAGGGGGGCAGATACGCAGTATTTT.

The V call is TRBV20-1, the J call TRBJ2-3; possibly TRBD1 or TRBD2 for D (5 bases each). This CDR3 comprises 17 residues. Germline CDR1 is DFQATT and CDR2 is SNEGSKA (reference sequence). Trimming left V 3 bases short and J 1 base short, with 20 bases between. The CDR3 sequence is CSASPLRGSGGTDTQYF. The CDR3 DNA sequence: TGCAGTGCTAGCCCACTGAGGGGCAGTGGCGGCACAGATACGCAGTATTTT.

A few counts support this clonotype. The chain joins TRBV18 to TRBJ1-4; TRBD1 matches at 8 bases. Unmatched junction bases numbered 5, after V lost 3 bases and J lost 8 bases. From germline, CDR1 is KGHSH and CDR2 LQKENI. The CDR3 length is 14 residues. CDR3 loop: CASSPGQVVEKLFF. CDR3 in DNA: TGTGCCAGCTCACCGGGACAGGTGGTGGAAAAACTGTTTTTT.

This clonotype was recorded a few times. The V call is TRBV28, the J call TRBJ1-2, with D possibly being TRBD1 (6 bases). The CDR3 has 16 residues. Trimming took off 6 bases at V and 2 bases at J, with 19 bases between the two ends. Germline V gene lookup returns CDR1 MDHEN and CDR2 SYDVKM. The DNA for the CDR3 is TGTGCCAGCAGCCTTGACGGAGGGGGAAGCAACTATGGCTACACCTTC. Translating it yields CASSLDGGGSNYGYTF.

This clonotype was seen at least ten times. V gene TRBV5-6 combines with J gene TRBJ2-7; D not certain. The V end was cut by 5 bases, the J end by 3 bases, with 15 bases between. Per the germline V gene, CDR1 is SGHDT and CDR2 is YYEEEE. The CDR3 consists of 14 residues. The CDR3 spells CASSPRTEIYEQYF. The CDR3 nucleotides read TGTGCCAGCAGTCCCCGGACGGAAATCTACGAGCAGTACTTC.

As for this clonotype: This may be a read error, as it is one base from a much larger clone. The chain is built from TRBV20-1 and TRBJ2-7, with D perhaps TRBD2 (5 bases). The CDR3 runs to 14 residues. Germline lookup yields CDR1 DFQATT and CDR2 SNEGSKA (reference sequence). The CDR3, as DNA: TGCAGTGCTAGAGGCTGGACGGACTCCTACGGGCAGTACTTC. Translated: CSARGWTDSYGQYF.

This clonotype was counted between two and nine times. The chain's CDR3 is CSALRREQYF. CDR3 DNA sequence: TGCAGTGCCCTCCGGCGCGAGCAGTACTTC. This chain uses TRBV20-1 with TRBJ2-7; D not certain. This CDR3 spans 10 amino acids. CDR1 DFQATT and CDR2 SNEGSKA come from the germline V gene (reference sequence). V dropped 6 bases and J dropped 6 bases, with 9 bases sitting between them.

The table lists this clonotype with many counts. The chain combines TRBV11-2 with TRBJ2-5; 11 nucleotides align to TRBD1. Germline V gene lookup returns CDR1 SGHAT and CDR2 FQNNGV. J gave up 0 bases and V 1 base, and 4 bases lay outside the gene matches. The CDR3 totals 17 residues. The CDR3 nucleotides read TGTGCCAGCAGCTTAGGGGGGGACAGGGGGTACCAAGAGACCCAGTACTTC. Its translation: CASSLGGDRGYQETQYF.